This TCR beta chain comes out of a study of T cells in Graves' hyperthyroidism and ophthalmopathy. The study, taken as a whole, reports: Expanded thyroid clonotypes (above 0.001) were mostly also found in blood.

The V segment lost 11 bases and the J segment 6 bases; nucleotides outside the gene matches: 7. The germline V gene encodes CDR1 ENHRY and CDR2 SYGVKD. The CDR3 contains 11 residues. This clonotype came up many times. Its antigen is not identified. RNA transcripts yielded amplified TCR beta CDR3 regions. The HTBI primer set was used in a first-round RT-PCR of the TCR CDR3. TCRdb re-analysed the multiplex PCR reads in MiXCR, keeping a single row per CDR3 protein. The sample yields around 520,000 distinct CDR3 sequences, 12% to 15% seen once. For Graves' hyperthyroidism to be stable, ophthalmopathy could not progress within 18 months. Lactation, pregnancy, other autoimmune disease or uncontrolled infection excluded patients. Clinicians diagnosed patients from clinical symptoms, serum thyroxine and TRAb, thyroid ultrasound and orbital computed tomography.

This receptor was obtained from a woman in her forties with Graves' hyperthyroidism. The specimen sequenced was blood. V is TRBV10-3 and J is TRBJ2-7; 7 positions match TRBD1. The CDR3 region has the DNA TGTGCCTCCCAAGGGGGCTTCGAGCAGTACTTC. Encoded protein: CASQGGFEQYF.